The source of this T cell receptor (beta chain) is a study of response to subunit inactivated influenza vaccine. Study results and limitations: The authors suggested that every seasonal influenza vaccination recruits few new T cells.

TCRdb used MiXCR to reprocess the RT-PCR reads, holding one entry per CDR3 protein. The table lists more than 200,000 distinct CDR3 sequences, 10% to 15% of them singletons. Germline V gene data show CDR1 as DFQATT and CDR2 as SNEGSKA (reference sequence). V was pared by 7 bases and J by 5 bases, with 11 bases between. This CDR3 has 11 amino acids. As regards this clonotype: The antigen is undetermined.

This TCR derives from a man aged 45-65 years who received an inactivated influenza vaccine. The chain recombines TRBV20-1 with TRBJ2-5, with D possibly matching TRBD2 (6 bases). The starting material was non-naive T cells sorted from PBMCs, obtained about 14 days before vaccination. The CDR3 protein is CSGLVGETQYF. The CDR3 DNA follows: TGCAGTGGACTAGTTGGGGAGACCCAGTACTTC.